Following are 16 T cell receptor beta chains from one sample sequenced in a study of a mutant IDH1 vaccine in newly diagnosed glioma. These TCRs' antigens remain unknown. Sample time point: week 11, during vaccination. In the vaccine, a single dose held 300 ug of the mutant IDH1 20-mer peptide, along with topical imiquimod. Measured with immunoSEQ multiplex PCR; TCRdb has only the in-frame clones, and not every one. The data show tens of thousands of clones, about 80% seen once. This sample comprised PBMCs, obtained from a glioma patient whose treatment included an IDH1 peptide vaccine. These TCRs come from a man aged 45-65 years with glioma.

V usage is TRBV9 and J usage is TRBJ2-1, with no clear D. Deletions cut 0 bases from V and 4 bases from J, with 11 bases between. CDR3 length: 15 residues. Germline lookup yields CDR1 SGDLS and CDR2 YYNGEE. CDR3 protein: CASSVDGTPYNEQFF. The CDR3 nucleotides read TGTGCCAGCAGCGTAGACGGAACCCCTTACAATGAGCAGTTCTTC.

This clone was found a few times. The chain joins TRBV2 to TRBJ2-7; unclear D gene. The CDR3 length is 12 residues. Trimming pared 6 bases from V and 4 bases from J, leaving 10 bases between. CDR1 is SNHLY and CDR2 is FYNNEI in the germline V gene. The CDR3 here is CASSAEGYEQYF. The CDR3 nucleotides read TGTGCCAGCAGCGCTGAAGGGTACGAGCAGTACTTC.

The chain combines TRBV11-2 with TRBJ2-7, with 11 bases matching TRBD2. The CDR3 has 19 residues. V was pared by 4 bases and J by 7 bases, with 21 bases of the junction left unmatched. CDR1 is SGHAT and CDR2 is FQNNGV in the germline V gene. The CDR3 DNA sequence: TGTGCCAGCAGCTATTTAGCCCGCAGCACTAGCGGGGGTTCTGGTGAGCAGTACTTC. It encodes CASSYLARSTSGGSGEQYF.

The chain is built from TRBV30 and TRBJ1-2; D not resolved. Germline-derived CDR1 and CDR2 are GTSNPN and SVGIG (reference sequence). This CDR3 has 8 residues. The V and J ends lost 8 bases and 7 bases respectively, with 5 bases between them. CDR3 region: CATGGYTF. DNA of the CDR3: TGTGCCACGGGTGGCTACACCTTC.

This chain joins TRBV10-3 and TRBJ2-1; D is unclear. Trimming cost V 7 bases and J 15 bases, with 22 bases left between them. Germline V gene sequence: CDR1 ENHRY, CDR2 SYGVKD. This CDR3 comprises 13 residues. CDR3: CAINMDALGNRFF. In nucleotides, the CDR3 is TGTGCCATCAATATGGACGCACTCGGAAATAGGTTCTTC.

This clone was seen only a few times. The chain is built from TRBV2 and TRBJ1-4; TRBD1 might be the D (5 bases). The length of the CDR3 is 15 residues. The V gene's germline CDR1 is SNHLY and CDR2 FYNNEI. V dropped 4 bases and J dropped 2 bases, with 11 bases sitting between them. CDR3 protein: CASSGQGSTNEKLFF. The CDR3 DNA reads TGTGCCAGCAGTGGTCAGGGATCCACTAATGAAAAACTGTTTTTT.

The chain couples TRBV7-9 to TRBJ2-3; tentative D call: TRBD1 (5 bases). The CDR3 is 12 amino acids. The germline V gene has CDR1 SEHNR and CDR2 FQNEAQ (reference sequence). The V gene lost 1 base and the J gene lost 13 bases, with 12 bases spanning the gap. The CDR3 is CASSLEGRVKYF. The CDR3 coding sequence is TGTGCCAGCAGCTTAGAAGGCAGGGTAAAGTATTTT.

The chain uses TRBV2 and TRBJ2-2, with D possibly matching TRBD1 (5 bases). V was trimmed by 4 bases and J by 6 bases, leaving 6 bases between them. This CDR3 region has 12 residues. Looked up from germline, CDR1 is SNHLY and CDR2 is FYNNEI. CDR3 region: CASSVGPGELFF. CDR3 DNA: TGTGCCAGCAGTGTGGGGCCCGGGGAGCTGTTTTTT.

V and J are TRBV19 and TRBJ1-6; D ambiguous. This CDR3 is built from 17 residues. Germline CDR1 reads LNHDA; CDR2 reads SQIVND (reference sequence). The V gene lost 5 bases and the J gene lost 0 bases, with 14 bases spanning the gap. This CDR3 reads CASSLGTLSSYNSPLHF. Here the CDR3 DNA reads TGTGCCAGTAGTCTTGGCACCCTAAGCTCCTATAATTCACCCCTCCACTTT.

The chain links TRBV5-1 to TRBJ1-3; 7 bases map to TRBD1. The CDR3 spans 14 residues. The V gene's germline CDR1 is SGHRS and CDR2 YFSETQ. V lost 4 bases and J lost 7; bases outside the gene matches: 8. DNA of the CDR3: TGCGCCAGCAGCCCACAGGGGAGTGGGAACACCATATATTTT. Protein: CASSPQGSGNTIYF.

This clone was observed a single time. V usage is TRBV11-1 and J usage is TRBJ2-7, with D unclear. This CDR3 contains 15 residues. CDR1 and CDR2 (germline): SGHAT, FQDESV (reference sequence). With 1 base removed from V and 0 bases from J, the gap between germline ends came to 10 bases. Here the CDR3 reads CASSLVSLSSYEQYF. In DNA, the CDR3 is TGTGCCAGCAGCTTAGTAAGCCTAAGCTCCTACGAGCAGTACTTC.

This chain joins TRBV2 and TRBJ1-1; D uncertain. The germline V and J ends were trimmed by 3 bases and 1 base, with 9 bases remaining between them. Germline lookup yields CDR1 SNHLY and CDR2 FYNNEI. The CDR3 is made up of 14 amino acids. In DNA form, the CDR3 reads TGTGCCAGCAGTGAGGCAGTTCCGAACACTGAAGCTTTCTTT. Protein: CASSEAVPNTEAFF.

The chain is built from TRBV6-5 and TRBJ2-7; TRBD1 or TRBD2 may be the D gene (5 bases each). This CDR3 contains 15 residues. Germline V gene data show CDR1 as MNHEY and CDR2 as SVGAGI. V was trimmed by 5 bases and J by 3 bases, leaving 17 bases between them. The CDR3 protein is CASSPTGTVGYEQYF. Here the CDR3 DNA reads TGTGCCAGCAGTCCAACCGGGACGGTCGGCTACGAGCAGTACTTC.

This chain links TRBV10-3 with TRBJ1-2; tentatively, D is TRBD1 (5 bases). Deletions cut 0 bases from V and 7 bases from J, with 9 bases between. Germline CDR1 ENHRY, CDR2 SYGVKD. This CDR3 contains 13 residues. The CDR3 sequence is CAISESRDFGYTF. CDR3 coding DNA: TGTGCCATCAGTGAGTCCAGGGACTTTGGCTACACCTTC.

The gene calls are TRBV18 and TRBJ1-2; D may be TRBD1 (6 bases). The germline V gene encodes CDR1 KGHSH and CDR2 LQKENI. V was clipped by 3 bases and J by 6 bases, with 17 bases between them. The CDR3 covers 15 residues. The CDR3 nucleotides read TGTGCCAGCTCACCGGGGGTTACAGGGTACAATGGCTACACCTTC. Translation gives CASSPGVTGYNGYTF.

This chain links TRBV28 with TRBJ1-2, with D possibly being TRBD1 (5 bases). V lost 8 bases to trimming and J lost 6 bases, with 10 bases between them. CDR3 size: 11 residues. Germline CDR1 and CDR2: MDHEN and SYDVKM. The CDR3 DNA reads as TGTGCCAGCGGGGCGCTGGATGGCTACACCTTC. Amino acid sequence: CASGALDGYTF.